This T cell receptor (beta chain) was identified in a study of cytotoxic CD8 clonotypes in ibrutinib-treated CLL. Findings and limits, study-wide: Clonality correlated strongly with circulating CD8+ T cells and exceeded age-matched healthy donors at baseline.

Concerning this clone: Its antigen is undetermined.

Looked up from germline, CDR1 is MGHRA and CDR2 is YSYEKL. The CDR3 extends over 15 amino acids. V lost 2 bases, J lost 7 bases, and 14 bases lay in between. Repertoires were generated with immunoSEQ multiplex PCR, while TCRdb's copy carries only in-frame clones and drops some. The sample lists fewer than 400,000 clones, about 64% occurring once. The specimen comprised PBMCs, sampled after 36 months of ibrutinib treatment. The rearrangement links TRBV4-1 to TRBJ1-4, with a weak D call TRBD1 (6 bases). The TCR originated in a human donor with chronic lymphocytic leukemia. CDR3 coding DNA: TGCGCCAGCAGCCAACCCAGGGGCCGGAGTGAAAAACTGTTTTTT. It is translated as CASSQPRGRSEKLFF.